Below are 6 T cell receptor beta chains sequenced from a single sample in a study of beta chain features in type 1 diabetes. Isolated RNA was reverse transcribed in full, so expressed TCRB transcripts were sequenced. Here immunoSEQ multiplex PCR was the method, and the copy in TCRdb shows in-frame clones only, minus some. The sample carries about 40,000 clones, around half recorded once. Sequencing was carried out using central memory CD4+ T cells from blood. The receptors were sampled from a woman younger than 35 in good health.

In its sample, this clone ranks as medium-sized (0.01 to 0.1%). The J gene is TRBJ2-3, the V gene TRBV7-2, with 8 bases that match TRBD1. V lost 2 bases, J lost 3 bases, and 1 base stayed unmatched. From germline, CDR1 is SGHTA and CDR2 FQGNSA. The CDR3 has 14 residues. CDR3 in amino acids: CASSLRTGTDTQYF. In nucleotides, the CDR3 is TGTGCCAGCAGCTTACGGACAGGGACAGATACGCAGTATTTT.

This clone was seen a few times. The chain combines TRBV29-1 with TRBJ2-4, with 7 bases fitting TRBD1. The CDR3 has 16 amino acids. The J segment lost 0 bases and the V segment lost 7 bases, leaving 12 bases of the junction unmatched. Germline loops: CDR1 SQVTM, CDR2 ANQGSEA. This chain's CDR3 is CSAVKDRTLAKNIQYF. The DNA of the CDR3 is TGCAGCGCCGTAAAGGACAGGACCTTAGCCAAAAACATTCAGTACTTC.

This clone occurred a few times. J is TRBJ2-1 and V is TRBV11-2; 10 bases line up with TRBD2. The CDR3 is 18 residues long. The ends lost 4 bases at V and 4 bases at J; junction bases unmatched: 13. The germline V gene has CDR1 SGHAT and CDR2 FQNNGV. The CDR3, as DNA: TGTGCCAGCAGCTCCTTCCAGGGGGCAGCGGGGGGGTACAATGAGCAGTTCTTC. It codes for CASSSFQGAAGGYNEQFF.

The chain carries TRBV12-5 and TRBJ1-3; maybe TRBD1 (6 bases). Trimming pared 6 bases from V and 7 bases from J, leaving 13 bases between. Germline assignment: CDR1 LGHNT and CDR2 FRNRAP. This CDR3 region has 13 residues. In DNA, the CDR3 is TGTGCTAGTGGAGTGGACAGTCGTAACACCATATATTTT. Its protein product is CASGVDSRNTIYF.

The chain combines TRBV7-2 with TRBJ1-6, with 8 nucleotides matching TRBD1. Germline V gene lookup returns CDR1 SGHTA and CDR2 FQGNSA. The CDR3 has 16 residues. After removal of 5 bases from V and 4 bases from J, the junction contained 7 bases not matched to a gene. The CDR3: CASSPTGAGYNSPLHF. In nucleotides, the CDR3 is TGTGCCAGCAGCCCGACAGGGGCGGGGTATAATTCACCCCTCCACTTT.

This sequence joins TRBV2 and TRBJ1-1; no clear D. Germline V gene data show CDR1 as SNHLY and CDR2 as FYNNEI. V lost 5 bases and J lost 3, with 10 bases in between. The CDR3 is 13 amino acids. Written as DNA, the CDR3 is TGTGCCAGCAGTCAGGCACAGTACACTGAAGCTTTCTTT. Its translation: CASSQAQYTEAFF.